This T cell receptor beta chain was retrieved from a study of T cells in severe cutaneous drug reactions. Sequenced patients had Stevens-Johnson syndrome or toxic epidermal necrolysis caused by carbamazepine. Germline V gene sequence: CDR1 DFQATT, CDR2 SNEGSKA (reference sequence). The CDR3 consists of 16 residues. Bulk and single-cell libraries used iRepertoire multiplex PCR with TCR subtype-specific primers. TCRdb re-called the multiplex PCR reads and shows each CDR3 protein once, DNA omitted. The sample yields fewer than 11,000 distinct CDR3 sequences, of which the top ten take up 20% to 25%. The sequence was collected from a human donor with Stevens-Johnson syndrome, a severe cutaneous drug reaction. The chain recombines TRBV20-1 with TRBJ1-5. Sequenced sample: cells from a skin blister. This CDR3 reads CSARDRAGRVNQPQHF.